These 19 T cell receptor beta chains were sequenced from one sample in a study of shared clonotypes between healthy human individuals (dated by TCRdb to the early 2020s). CD8 naive samples consisted of CD45RO-negative cells that were positively selected for CCR7, yielding a CD45RA+CCR7+ population without TemRA cells. Library method: the immunoSEQ multiplex PCR assay. The table comes from immuneACCESS by way of TCRdb, which keeps in-frame sequences with V and J called. Part of the clones is missing from these tables; in studies checked, under half for an unresolved V gene and the rest for unknown reasons. This sample comprises roughly 590,000 clones, roughly 95% of them detected only once. In total, the top ten clones hold less than 0.13% of the sample. The sample taken for sequencing was naive CD8+ T cells sorted from blood. Per the publication, the cell subset or site label means: CD45RA+CCR7+. All receptors derive from a woman aged 30 to 39 in good health.

The chain uses TRBV27 and TRBJ2-3; unclear D gene. The germline V and J ends were trimmed by 4 bases and 2 bases, with 7 bases remaining between them. Germline loops: CDR1 MNHEY, CDR2 SMNVEV (reference sequence). CDR3 length equals 13 residues. The DNA for the CDR3 is TGTGCCAGCAGTTCGCATCTCACAGATACGCAGTATTTT. Protein sequence: CASSSHLTDTQYF.

The V gene is TRBV15, the J gene TRBJ2-7, with D unresolved. CDR1 is LNHNV, CDR2 YYDKDF, per germline (reference sequence). CDR3 size: 13 residues. The V and J ends lost 3 bases and 7 bases respectively, with 13 bases between them. CDR3 residues: CATSSPLSPEQYF. CDR3 nucleotides: TGTGCCACCAGCAGTCCCCTAAGTCCGGAGCAGTACTTC.

The chain has TRBV25-1 and TRBJ1-1; 9 nucleotides agree with TRBD1. This CDR3 region has 15 residues. CDR1 is MGHDK and CDR2 is SYGVNS in the germline V gene. The J segment lost 1 base and the V segment lost 6 bases, leaving 6 bases of the junction unmatched. CDR3 coding DNA: TGTGCCAGCAGCTCCGCGGGACAGGGGAACACTGAAGCTTTCTTT. The encoded protein is CASSSAGQGNTEAFF. The full variable domain, its missing parts supplied by reference TRBV25-1 and TRBJ1-1, is EADIYQTPRYLVIGTGKKITLECSQTMGHDKMYWYQQDPGMELHLIHYSYGVNSTEKGDLSSESTVSRIRTEHFPLTLESARPSHTSQYLCASSSAGQGNTEAFFGQGTRLTVV.

This chain joins TRBV14 and TRBJ1-2; 7 bases are a match to TRBD1. Germline lookup yields CDR1 SGHDN and CDR2 FVKESK. The CDR3 contains 14 residues. V was pared by 4 bases and J by 2 bases, with 4 bases of the junction left unmatched. The chain's CDR3 is CASSPWGQNYGYTF. CDR3 nucleotide sequence: TGTGCCAGCAGCCCGTGGGGACAGAACTATGGCTACACCTTC. Looking up the rest from reference TRBV14 and TRBJ1-2 gives the full variable domain: EAGVTQFPSHSVIEKGQTVTLRCDPISGHDNLYWYRRVMGKEIKFLLHFVKESKQDESGMPNNRFLAERTGGTYSTLKVQPAELEDSGVYFCASSPWGQNYGYTFGSGTRLTVV.

This clone was seen a handful of times. The genes are TRBV6-1 and TRBJ2-7; 11 bases fit TRBD1. The CDR3 has 15 amino acids. Per germline, CDR1 MNHNS and CDR2 SASEGT. Trimming at V came to 11 bases and at J to 3 bases, leaving 12 bases not matched to a gene. As DNA, the CDR3 is TGTGCCGGCCTGGGGGCGGGGACAGGGGGCTACGAGCAGTACTTC. It codes for CAGLGAGTGGYEQYF.

The J gene is TRBJ2-7, the V gene TRBV2, with 9 bases aligning to TRBD2. The CDR3 is 16 residues long. V dropped 8 bases and J dropped 0; count of bases not matched to a gene: 11. Germline values: CDR1 SNHLY, CDR2 FYNNEI. The CDR3 DNA is TGTGCCAGCCGGGGACTAGCAGCAGGAAGCTCCTACGAGCAGTACTTC. It codes for CASRGLAAGSSYEQYF.

The rearrangement uses TRBV13 and TRBJ2-1; 10 nucleotides line up with TRBD2. With V trimmed by 4 bases and J by 1 base, 10 bases remained unmatched. Germline CDR1 PRHDT, CDR2 FYEKMQ (reference sequence). The CDR3 loop spans 18 amino acids. The CDR3 loop reads CASSSAGLATKSYNEQFF. CDR3 sequence (DNA): TGTGCCAGCAGCTCCGCGGGACTAGCGACAAAATCCTACAATGAGCAGTTCTTC.

The V call is TRBV27, the J call TRBJ2-7, with a tentative D call TRBD1 (5 bases). The CDR3 length is 13 residues. V dropped 3 bases and J dropped 4 bases, with 10 bases sitting between them. Germline assignment: CDR1 MNHEY and CDR2 SMNVEV (reference sequence). The CDR3 here is CASSLAKGYEQYF. The CDR3 nucleotides read TGTGCCAGCAGTTTGGCCAAGGGGTACGAGCAGTACTTC.

V gene TRBV28 combines with J gene TRBJ1-1; D might be TRBD1 (6 bases). Trimming shortened V by 6 bases and J by 3 bases, and 20 bases separated the two germline ends. The CDR3 runs to 16 residues. Germline V lookup: CDR1 MDHEN, CDR2 SYDVKM. The CDR3 region has the DNA TGTGCCAGCAGCCCTACCTTAAGACAGGCGTACACTGAAGCTTTCTTT. It encodes CASSPTLRQAYTEAFF.

The chain couples TRBV6-5 to TRBJ2-7; 9 bases are shared with TRBD1. The CDR3 consists of 13 residues. The ends lost 9 bases at V and 5 bases at J; junction bases unmatched: 8. Germline CDR1 reads MNHEY; CDR2 reads SVGAGI. CDR3 coding DNA: TGTGCCAGTTCCGGGACAGGGTTCAACGAGCAGTACTTC. This translates into CASSGTGFNEQYF.

This clone showed up just a few times. The chain employs TRBV11-2 and TRBJ1-4; weak D call: TRBD1 (6 bases). The CDR3 totals 13 residues. Germline V gene lookup returns CDR1 SGHAT and CDR2 FQNNGV. V was trimmed by 3 bases and J by 10 bases, leaving 12 bases between them. This chain's CDR3 is CASSFDGGLKLFF. The CDR3 DNA follows: TGTGCCAGCAGCTTTGACGGGGGCCTAAAACTGTTTTTT.

The chain has TRBV6-1 and TRBJ2-3, with a weak D call TRBD2 (7 bases). V was trimmed by 10 bases and J by 6 bases, leaving 23 bases between them. Germline V CDR1 and CDR2: MNHNS, SASEGT. The CDR3 runs 15 residues. DNA of the CDR3: TGTGCCACCAAGAGGGGGGGTTGGACGCAGGATACGCAGTATTTT. This codes for CATKRGGWTQDTQYF.

Comments on this clone: The sample contains more than one DNA sequence encoding this CDR3. This chain joins TRBV27 and TRBJ2-7; 7 bases are a match to TRBD1. This CDR3 has 16 residues. The V segment lost 0 bases and the J segment 0 bases; nucleotides outside the gene matches: 5. Per germline, CDR1 MNHEY and CDR2 SMNVEV (reference sequence). The CDR3 region is CASSLSSGTVSYEQYF. Written as DNA, the CDR3 is TGTGCCAGCAGTTTATCAAGTGGGACAGTCTCCTACGAGCAGTACTTC.

For this clone: Other DNA sequences in this sample translate to the same CDR3. The chain employs TRBV27 and TRBJ2-2; D gene uncertain. V was pared by 2 bases and J by 5 bases, with 6 bases between. CDR3 size: 13 residues. Germline lookup yields CDR1 MNHEY and CDR2 SMNVEV (reference sequence). The CDR3: CASSLGRTGELFF. CDR3 sequence (DNA): TGTGCCAGCAGTTTAGGACGGACCGGGGAGCTGTTTTTT.

About this clone itself: The sample holds other DNA sequences that translate to the same CDR3. J is TRBJ2-2 and V is TRBV28; D may be TRBD2 (6 bases). CDR3 length equals 14 residues. The ends were cut back, 2 bases at V and 5 bases at J, with 9 bases in the middle. Germline lookup yields CDR1 MDHEN and CDR2 SYDVKM. CDR3 residues: CASSLAGGTGELFF. The CDR3 region has the DNA TGTGCCAGCAGTTTAGCAGGAGGGACCGGGGAGCTGTTTTTT.

The chain couples TRBV10-2 to TRBJ2-5, with TRBD1 matching over 9 bases. Germline V lookup: CDR1 WSHSY, CDR2 SAAADI. V trimming: 0 bases; J trimming: 5 bases; junction bases outside the gene matches: 4. This CDR3 contains 15 residues. CDR3 DNA sequence: TGCGCCAGCAGTGAGTCGGGGGGGACAGGGGAGACCCAGTACTTC. It translates to CASSESGGTGETQYF.

This clone was observed a single time. The chain links TRBV27 to TRBJ2-1; D remains ambiguous. CDR1 MNHEY and CDR2 SMNVEV come from the germline V gene (reference sequence). CDR3 size: 14 residues. V lost 2 bases and J 7 bases, leaving 12 bases between the germline ends. CDR3 sequence (DNA): TGTGCCAGCAGTTTAAATAGGGTTGGGAATGAGCAGTTCTTC. This codes for CASSLNRVGNEQFF.

V usage is TRBV30 and J usage is TRBJ1-1; D not certain. The CDR3 loop spans 10 amino acids. Trimming cost V 5 bases and J 2 bases, with 3 bases left between them. Germline CDR1 GTSNPN, CDR2 SVGIG (reference sequence). The chain's CDR3 is CAWANTEAFF. Here the CDR3 DNA reads TGTGCCTGGGCCAACACTGAAGCTTTCTTT. The entire variable domain, with the rest obtained from reference TRBV30 and TRBJ1-1, is as follows: SQTIHQWPATLVQPVGSPLSLECTVEGTSNPNLYWYRQAAGRGLQLLFYSVGIGQISSEVPQNLSASRPQDRQFILSSKKLLLSDSGFYLCAWANTEAFFGQGTRLTVV.

The genes are TRBV25-1 and TRBJ2-7, with 7 bases lining up with TRBD2. J gave up 3 bases and V 4 bases, and 15 bases lay outside the gene matches. The CDR3 consists of 17 residues. CDR1 MGHDK and CDR2 SYGVNS come from the germline V gene. The CDR3 sequence is CASSVGAGSREFYEQYF. Written as DNA, the CDR3 is TGTGCCAGCAGTGTAGGAGCAGGGTCGCGGGAGTTCTACGAGCAGTACTTC.